These 22 T cell receptor beta chains originate from one sample sequenced in a study of T-cell memory formation after mild COVID-19. TCRdb independently ran MiXCR on the 5' RACE reads; one entry per CDR3 protein. This table holds 140,000 to 150,000 distinct CDR3 sequences, under 25% found once. Source material: PBMCs or a T cell subset sorted from them (not recorded which). The receptors shown here come from an adult woman who had mild COVID-19 (a few samples of this study predate the infection). Cell type and time point are not known.

The V call is TRBV20-1, the J call TRBJ2-3; D unclear. The CDR3 length is 12 residues. CDR1 and CDR2 from the germline V gene are DFQATT and SNEGSKA (reference sequence). Trimming stripped 3 bases from V and 0 bases from J, with 4 bases between. This CDR3 is CSARGSTDTQYF. DNA for the CDR3: TGCAGTGCTAGGGGAAGCACAGATACGCAGTATTTT.

This clonotype has a handful of counts. The chain recombines TRBV5-1 with TRBJ2-5, with D possibly TRBD2 on 6 matching bases. Trimming took off 4 bases at V and 5 bases at J, with 15 bases between the two ends. Per the germline V gene, CDR1 is SGHRS and CDR2 is YFSETQ. This CDR3 is 14 amino acids long. The CDR3, as DNA: TGCGCCAGCAGCCCGATGGAGGGAGAGGAGACCCAGTACTTC. Protein product: CASSPMEGEETQYF.

The V gene is TRBV4-1, the J gene TRBJ1-2, with TRBD1 as a possible D gene (5 bases). From germline, CDR1 is MGHRA and CDR2 YSYEKL. The CDR3 has 14 amino acids. Trimming left V 0 bases short and J 7 bases short, with 12 bases between. This CDR3 is CASSQEVQGGGYTF. The CDR3 bases are TGCGCCAGCAGCCAAGAAGTGCAGGGCGGTGGCTACACCTTC.

The chain employs TRBV7-9 and TRBJ1-2, with a possible D match to TRBD1 (6 bases). Trimming left V 4 bases short and J 1 base short, with 13 bases between. Germline V gene lookup returns CDR1 SEHNR and CDR2 FQNEAQ (reference sequence). The CDR3 totals 15 residues. In DNA form, the CDR3 reads TGTGCCAGCAGCTCACCGAGAGGGGGTAACTATGGCTACACCTTC. It is translated as CASSSPRGGNYGYTF. The variable domain in full, with the rest retrieved from reference TRBV7-9 and TRBJ1-2, is DTGVSQNPRHKITKRGQNVTFRCDPISEHNRLYWYRQTLGQGPEFLTYFQNEAQLEKSRLLSDRFSAERPKGSFSTLEIQRTEQGDSAMYLCASSSPRGGNYGYTFGSGTRLTVV.

This clonotype was seen a few times. The chain carries TRBV20-1 and TRBJ1-5; D is possibly TRBD1 (5 bases). With 0 bases removed from V and 4 bases from J, the gap between germline ends came to 16 bases. CDR1 and CDR2 from the germline V gene are DFQATT and SNEGSKA (reference sequence). The CDR3 contains 16 residues. CDR3 nucleotide sequence: TGCAGTGCTAGAGATTGGGGGAGGGTAGGAAATCAGCCCCAGCATTTT. Its protein product is CSARDWGRVGNQPQHF.

The chain employs TRBV7-8 and TRBJ2-1, with D possibly being TRBD2 (5 bases). Germline V gene sequence: CDR1 SGHVS, CDR2 FQNEAQ. The CDR3 extends over 17 amino acids. The V and J ends lost 0 bases and 5 bases respectively, with 17 bases between them. The CDR3 protein is CASSLAVLGVYDNEQFF. The CDR3 bases are TGTGCCAGCAGCTTAGCCGTTCTCGGGGTTTATGACAATGAGCAGTTCTTC. Full variable domain (remainder filled in from reference TRBV7-8 and TRBJ2-1): GAGVSQSPRYKVAKRGQDVALRCDPISGHVSLFWYQQALGQGPEFLTYFQNEAQLDKSGLPSDRFFAERPEGSVSTLKIQRTQQEDSAVYLCASSLAVLGVYDNEQFFGPGTRLTVL.

The rearrangement uses TRBV10-3 and TRBJ2-3, with unresolved D. The germline gives CDR1 ENHRY, CDR2 SYGVKD. This CDR3 comprises 14 residues. The V gene lost 9 bases and the J gene lost 6 bases, with 19 bases spanning the gap. The CDR3 is CAIAPGATGDTQYF. CDR3 nucleotide sequence: TGTGCCATTGCTCCGGGTGCTACGGGCGATACGCAGTATTTT.

The chain links TRBV28 to TRBJ2-3; the D is unclear. Looked up from germline, CDR1 is MDHEN and CDR2 is SYDVKM. The CDR3 contains 14 residues. Trimming pared 5 bases from V and 6 bases from J, leaving 15 bases between. CDR3 amino acids: CASSHSPGMDTQYF. The DNA of the CDR3 is TGTGCCAGCAGTCACAGTCCCGGCATGGATACGCAGTATTTT.

CDR3 region: CSATTLEQYF. As DNA, the CDR3 is TGCAGTGCAACGACACTCGAGCAGTACTTC. This chain links TRBV20-1 with TRBJ2-7, with D uncertain. The ends were cut back, 6 bases at V and 6 bases at J, with 9 bases in the middle. Germline V gives CDR1 DFQATT, CDR2 SNEGSKA (reference sequence). The CDR3 length is 10 residues.

This clonotype came up once. The junction departs from germline at one end; a sequencing error may be responsible. The rearrangement links TRBV20-1 to TRBJ2-3; D possibly corresponds to TRBD2 (6 bases). The germline gives CDR1 DFQATT, CDR2 SNEGSKA (reference sequence). The CDR3 is 14 amino acids. The CDR3 sequence: CSSREARFTDTQYF. Written as DNA, the CDR3 is TGCAGTTCTAGGGAGGCACGATTCACAGATACGCAGTATTTT.

This clonotype was detected only a few times. This chain links TRBV28 with TRBJ1-2, with D perhaps TRBD1 (6 bases). Trimming removed 2 bases from V and 4 bases from J, with 14 bases in between. CDR3 length: 15 amino acids. Germline CDR1 MDHEN, CDR2 SYDVKM. CDR3 protein: CASSLASGAGYGYTF. The DNA of the CDR3 is TGTGCCAGCAGTTTAGCGTCAGGGGCCGGCTATGGCTACACCTTC.

The CDR3 nucleotides are TGTGCCAGCAGCCCAGGGGGTTATAATTCACCCCTCCACTTT. Translated: CASSPGGYNSPLHF. The V call is TRBV7-9, the J call TRBJ1-6, with TRBD1 matching 7 bases. Germline V gives CDR1 SEHNR, CDR2 FQNEAQ (reference sequence). This CDR3 comprises 14 residues. V shed 5 bases, J shed 4 bases, and the junction held 2 bases outside the gene matches.

This clonotype was counted a few times. V usage is TRBV4-2 and J usage is TRBJ2-1; TRBD2 matches at 8 bases. With V trimmed by 1 base and J by 5 bases, 10 bases remained unmatched. Germline CDR1 and CDR2: LGHNA and YNFKEQ. This CDR3 contains 17 residues. The CDR3 loop reads CASSQGAAGEGNNEQFF. The CDR3 DNA is TGTGCCAGCAGCCAAGGGGCAGCGGGAGAGGGGAACAATGAGCAGTTCTTC.

This clonotype was observed a handful of times. The V gene is TRBV11-2, the J gene TRBJ2-1; D remains unclear. CDR1 and CDR2 (germline): SGHAT, FQNNGV. The V gene lost 1 base and the J gene lost 3 bases, with 4 bases spanning the gap. The CDR3 loop spans 13 amino acids. The CDR3: CASSLGGYNEQFF. DNA for the CDR3: TGTGCCAGCAGCTTAGGTGGCTACAATGAGCAGTTCTTC.

The J gene is TRBJ1-1, the V gene TRBV7-9; possibly TRBD1 for D (5 bases). The germline CDR1 and CDR2 sequences are SEHNR and FQNEAQ (reference sequence). V gave up 5 bases and J gave up 4 bases, with 11 bases separating them. The length of the CDR3 is 13 residues. CDR3 region: CASSPPGGTEAFF. The CDR3 coding sequence is TGTGCCAGCAGCCCCCCTGGGGGCACTGAAGCTTTCTTT.

This clonotype was counted between two and nine times. The chain is built from TRBV5-1 and TRBJ2-3; 9 bases fit TRBD1. This CDR3 contains 15 residues. Germline CDR1 and CDR2: SGHRS and YFSETQ. The ends lost 4 bases at V and 6 bases at J; junction bases unmatched: 9. CDR3 sequence reads: CASSTGTGFSDTQYF. The CDR3, as DNA: TGCGCCAGCAGCACCGGGACAGGGTTTTCGGATACGCAGTATTTT.

This clonotype was observed a few times. The genes are TRBV7-9 and TRBJ2-3; 11 nucleotides align to TRBD2. Trimming took 6 bases from V and 2 from J; bases not matched to a gene: 7. This CDR3 region has 16 residues. Germline V gene sequence: CDR1 SEHNR, CDR2 FQNEAQ (reference sequence). CDR3 sequence (DNA): TGTGCCAGCAGTTACTCGGGACTAGCGGTCACAGATACGCAGTATTTT. Residues: CASSYSGLAVTDTQYF.

The gene calls are TRBV4-3 and TRBJ1-4; 9 positions match TRBD1. This CDR3 has 15 amino acids. The germline gives CDR1 LGHNA, CDR2 YSLEER. V was clipped by 3 bases and J by 8 bases; unmatched bases: 7. The CDR3 DNA is TGCGCCAGCAGCCAGGAACAGGGGGCCCTCGAAAAACTGTTTTTT. Its translation is CASSQEQGALEKLFF.

This clonotype was counted a few times. The chain employs TRBV3-1 and TRBJ2-7; no definite D call. Germline lookup yields CDR1 LGHDT and CDR2 YNNKEL (reference sequence). The CDR3 is 12 amino acids. Trimming pared 3 bases from V and 9 bases from J, leaving 12 bases between. CDR3 DNA: TGTGCCAGCAGCCATGGGTTGAAGGCGCAGTACTTC. Amino acid sequence: CASSHGLKAQYF.

Here the CDR3 reads CASTDQVLYGYTF. The CDR3 bases are TGCGCCAGCACGGACCAGGTGCTCTATGGCTACACCTTC. The chain carries TRBV5-1 and TRBJ1-2, with no clear D. V lost 6 bases and J lost 4, with 13 bases in between. The CDR3 is made up of 13 amino acids. From germline, CDR1 is SGHRS and CDR2 YFSETQ.

This clonotype showed up just a few times. The chain joins TRBV7-9 to TRBJ1-1; 7 bases align to TRBD1. V lost 5 bases to trimming and J lost 4 bases; unmatched junction nucleotides: 4. CDR3 length: 13 amino acids. The germline CDR1 and CDR2 sequences are SEHNR and FQNEAQ (reference sequence). Here the CDR3 reads CASSLGQATEAFF. Written as DNA, the CDR3 is TGTGCCAGCAGCCTTGGACAGGCCACTGAAGCTTTCTTT. The whole variable domain, filled in from reference TRBV7-9 and TRBJ1-1, reads DTGVSQNPRHKITKRGQNVTFRCDPISEHNRLYWYRQTLGQGPEFLTYFQNEAQLEKSRLLSDRFSAERPKGSFSTLEIQRTEQGDSAMYLCASSLGQATEAFFGQGTRLTVV.

The V and J genes are TRBV18 and TRBJ2-1; D is undetermined. V shed 0 bases and J shed 9 bases, with 6 bases lying between them. This CDR3 is built from 12 residues. CDR1 KGHSH and CDR2 LQKENI come from the germline V gene. CDR3 loop: CASSPPSGEQFF. The CDR3 DNA sequence: TGTGCCAGCTCACCACCGTCAGGTGAGCAGTTCTTC. Full variable domain (missing parts from reference TRBV18 and TRBJ2-1): NAGVMQNPRHLVRRRGQEARLRCSPMKGHSHVYWYRQLPEEGLKFMVYLQKENIIDESGMPKERFSAEFPKEGPSILRIQQVVRGDSAAYFCASSPPSGEQFFGPGTRLTVL.